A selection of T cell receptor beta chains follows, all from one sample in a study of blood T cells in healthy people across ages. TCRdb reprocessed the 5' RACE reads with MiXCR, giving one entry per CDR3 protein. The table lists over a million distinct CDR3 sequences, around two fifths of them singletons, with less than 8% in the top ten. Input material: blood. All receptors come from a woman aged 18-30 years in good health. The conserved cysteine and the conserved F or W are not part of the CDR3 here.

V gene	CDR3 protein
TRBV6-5	ASSRGFEQY
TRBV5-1	ASSLTNSASGRIYEQY
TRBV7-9	ASSRSGNRDNEQY
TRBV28	ASSSVWGTYEQY
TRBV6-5	ASRGGTPSYNEQF
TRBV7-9	ASSSAQRTPSSYEQY
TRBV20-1	SASGRSGGNYGSSNEQF
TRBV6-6	ASSRDRGTYGYT
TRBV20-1	SAEVSGGHYNEQY
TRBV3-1	ASSPLSSQLSYNEQF
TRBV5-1	ASSLGAIQETQY
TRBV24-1	ATSSDGNEQF
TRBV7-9	ASGTGQGLTEAF
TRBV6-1	ASSESIYGEQY